A single sample is the source of the 32 T cell receptor beta chains below, sequenced in a study of blood T cell repertoires in COVID-19. Measured with immunoSEQ multiplex PCR; TCRdb has only the in-frame clones, and not every one. The sample carries about 180,000 clones, 88% recorded once. Material for sequencing was peripheral blood. All receptors derive from a woman in her 30s with acute or convalescent COVID-19.

This sequence joins TRBV11-2 and TRBJ1-1, with unresolved D. The CDR3 is 15 amino acids. The V end lost 3 bases, the J end lost 0 bases, and 11 bases lay between the germline ends. Germline V gives CDR1 SGHAT, CDR2 FQNNGV. Here the CDR3 reads CASSFGSSMNTEAFF. The CDR3 DNA follows: TGTGCCAGCAGCTTCGGTTCGAGTATGAACACTGAAGCTTTCTTT. Drawing the rest from reference TRBV11-2 and TRBJ1-1, the complete variable domain is EAGVAQSPRYKIIEKRQSVAFWCNPISGHATLYWYQQILGQGPKLLIQFQNNGVVDDSQLPKDRFSAERLKGVDSTLKIQPAKLEDSAVYLCASSFGSSMNTEAFFGQGTRLTVV.

V and J are TRBV5-1 and TRBJ1-6, with no clear D. V was shortened by 8 bases and J by 7 bases, with 16 bases between the two germline ends. Germline loops: CDR1 SGHRS, CDR2 YFSETQ. This CDR3 comprises 14 residues. CDR3 sequence (DNA): TGCGCCAGTCGAGCGAATTCCGGCAATTCACCCCTCCACTTT. Amino acid sequence: CASRANSGNSPLHF.

The V and J genes are TRBV25-1 and TRBJ1-2; a possible D gene is TRBD1 (5 bases). This CDR3 has 12 residues. V was trimmed by 1 base and J by 8 bases, leaving 8 bases between them. The germline CDR1 and CDR2 sequences are MGHDK and SYGVNS. Here the CDR3 reads CASSELGLGYTF. DNA for the CDR3: TGTGCCAGCAGTGAATTGGGGCTCGGCTACACCTTC.

The chain employs TRBV5-1 and TRBJ2-1; TRBD2 aligns across 8 bases. Per the germline V gene, CDR1 is SGHRS and CDR2 is YFSETQ. J was trimmed by 7 bases and V by 0 bases; bases with no gene match: 0. The CDR3 spans 13 residues. The DNA for the CDR3 is TGCGCCAGCAGCTTGGCTAGCGGGAATGAGCAGTTCTTC. Protein: CASSLASGNEQFF.

The chain combines TRBV27 with TRBJ2-1; 7 bases line up with TRBD1. With 5 bases clipped from V and 4 bases from J, the junction kept 11 bases outside the gene matches. Germline values: CDR1 MNHEY, CDR2 SMNVEV (reference sequence). The CDR3 extends over 16 amino acids. CDR3 in DNA: TGTGCCAGCAGTCGAGCTGAGGGGGCCCAATACAATGAGCAGTTCTTC. Its protein product is CASSRAEGAQYNEQFF.

As to this clone: Other DNA sequences from this sample encode an identical CDR3 as well. CDR3: CASSAGVETQYF. Here the CDR3 DNA reads TGTGCCAGCAGTGCAGGGGTGGAGACCCAGTACTTC. The chain joins TRBV2 to TRBJ2-5, with D possibly TRBD1 on 6 matching bases. The CDR3 length is 12 residues. CDR1 SNHLY and CDR2 FYNNEI come from the germline V gene. V dropped 4 bases and J dropped 5 bases, with 8 bases sitting between them.

The CDR3 nucleotides read TGTGCCAGCATGACAATACCCCCGCGAGCAGATACGCAGTATTTT. Translating it yields CASMTIPPRADTQYF. The V call is TRBV28, the J call TRBJ2-3; D gene unclear. This CDR3 comprises 15 residues. Trimming took off 7 bases at V and 4 bases at J, with 18 bases between the two ends. In germline, CDR1 is MDHEN, CDR2 SYDVKM.

This chain links TRBV5-6 with TRBJ2-5; D unresolved. V shed 5 bases and J shed 5 bases, with 10 bases lying between them. The CDR3 loop spans 12 amino acids. CDR1 is SGHDT and CDR2 is YYEEEE in the germline V gene. The CDR3 coding sequence is TGTGCCAGCAGTAGAGCCCGGGAGACCCAGTACTTC. Its protein product is CASSRARETQYF.

The J gene is TRBJ2-5, the V gene TRBV5-4; TRBD1 is a possible D gene (5 bases). V was pared by 0 bases and J by 4 bases, with 10 bases between. Germline CDR1 SGHNT, CDR2 YYREEE (reference sequence). The CDR3 consists of 14 residues. The CDR3 spells CASSLGGFGETQYF. The DNA for the CDR3 is TGTGCCAGCAGCTTGGGGGGCTTTGGAGAGACCCAGTACTTC.

Turning to this clone: Additional DNA sequences in this sample encode the identical CDR3. The J gene is TRBJ2-1, the V gene TRBV5-1; D gene unclear. With 2 bases removed from V and 4 bases from J, the gap between germline ends came to 7 bases. The CDR3 consists of 13 residues. Germline V lookup: CDR1 SGHRS, CDR2 YFSETQ. This CDR3 is CASSFVRYNEQFF. CDR3 nucleotide sequence: TGCGCCAGCAGCTTTGTCAGATACAATGAGCAGTTCTTC.

This clone was observed a few times. This rearrangement joins TRBV28 to TRBJ2-7; TRBD1 matches at 7 bases. CDR1 MDHEN and CDR2 SYDVKM come from the germline V gene. V shed 5 bases and J 2 bases; nucleotides not matched to a gene: 9. This CDR3 has 15 residues. The CDR3 sequence: CASSLYRQGTYEQYF. In DNA form, the CDR3 reads TGTGCCAGCAGTCTATATCGACAGGGTACCTACGAGCAGTACTTC. Based on the CDR3 plus reference TRBV28 and TRBJ2-7, the full variable domain is DVKVTQSSRYLVKRTGEKVFLECVQDMDHENMFWYRQDPGLGLRLIYFSYDVKMKEKGDIPEGYSVSREKKERFSLILESASTNQTSMYLCASSLYRQGTYEQYFGPGTRLTVT.

This clone showed up just a few times. The chain employs TRBV6-2 or TRBV6-3 and TRBJ2-7; D unresolved. Trimming took off 0 bases at V and 3 bases at J, with 15 bases between the two ends. The CDR3 runs 16 residues. CDR1 and CDR2 (germline): MNHEY, SVGEGT. The CDR3 DNA is TGTGCCAGCAGTTACTCGACTGCGACTTTGAGCTACGAGCAGTACTTC. Protein sequence: CASSYSTATLSYEQYF.

This clone has more than one count but fewer than ten. V is TRBV7-9 and J is TRBJ2-3; 8 bases agree with TRBD2. Looked up from germline, CDR1 is SEHNR and CDR2 is FQNEAQ (reference sequence). The CDR3 extends over 15 amino acids. The V and J ends lost 6 bases and 3 bases, in that order; junction bases with no gene match: 8. Here the CDR3 reads CASSWGAGETDTQYF. CDR3 DNA sequence: TGTGCCAGCAGTTGGGGAGCGGGAGAAACAGATACGCAGTATTTT.

The genes are TRBV27 and TRBJ2-7; D perhaps matches TRBD2 (5 bases). This CDR3 has 13 amino acids. V lost 5 bases, J lost 1 base, and 9 bases lay in between. The germline gives CDR1 MNHEY, CDR2 SMNVEV (reference sequence). The CDR3, as DNA: TGTGCCAGCAGTATCGGGGAGTCCTACGAGCAGTACTTC. Amino acid sequence: CASSIGESYEQYF.

The chain carries TRBV4-2 and TRBJ2-7; tentatively, D is TRBD2 (6 bases). Per the germline V gene, CDR1 is LGHNA and CDR2 is YNFKEQ. The CDR3 length is 14 residues. The ends were cut back, 4 bases at V and 5 bases at J, with 15 bases in the middle. The CDR3 is CASSLEEGQDEQYF. CDR3 sequence (DNA): TGTGCCAGCAGCCTAGAGGAGGGGCAGGACGAGCAGTACTTC.

The chain is built from TRBV9 and TRBJ2-3, with D tentatively TRBD2 (5 bases). V dropped 2 bases and J dropped 3 bases, with 13 bases sitting between them. Germline V gives CDR1 SGDLS, CDR2 YYNGEE. There are 15 residues in the CDR3. The CDR3 region has the DNA TGTGCCAGCAGCGTTTTTGTGGGAGAAACAGATACGCAGTATTTT. Protein product: CASSVFVGETDTQYF.

The chain uses TRBV7-9 and TRBJ2-2; TRBD2 is a possible D gene (5 bases). Trimming pared 4 bases from V and 0 bases from J, leaving 12 bases between. Germline CDR1 reads SEHNR; CDR2 reads FQNEAQ (reference sequence). The CDR3 spans 16 residues. CDR3 nucleotide sequence: TGTGCCAGCAGCTCAAGCCCCGGGACGAACACCGGGGAGCTGTTTTTT. Translated, it gives CASSSSPGTNTGELFF.

The chain couples TRBV24-1 to TRBJ2-1, with 9 bases aligning to TRBD1. The V gene end was trimmed by 4 bases and the J gene end by 5 bases; junction bases not matched to a gene: 5. The CDR3 has 15 residues. Per the germline V gene, CDR1 is KGHDR and CDR2 is SFDVKD. The CDR3 sequence: CATSDKTGGHNEQFF. The CDR3 nucleotides read TGTGCCACCAGTGACAAAACAGGGGGCCACAATGAGCAGTTCTTC.

The rearrangement links TRBV18 to TRBJ1-1; 7 nucleotides align to TRBD1. With 6 bases clipped from V and 1 base from J, the junction kept 5 bases outside the gene matches. Per the germline V gene, CDR1 is KGHSH and CDR2 is LQKENI. The CDR3 runs to 14 residues. The CDR3: CASSLGQSNTEAFF. The CDR3 bases are TGTGCCAGCTCGCTGGGACAGTCGAACACTGAAGCTTTCTTT.

This chain links TRBV6-4 with TRBJ2-7, with 10 bases identical to TRBD1. Germline lookup yields CDR1 MRHNA and CDR2 SNTAGT. CDR3 length: 14 residues. With 6 bases clipped from V and 2 bases from J, the junction kept 4 bases outside the gene matches. CDR3 residues: CASRAGTGAYEQYF. The CDR3 region has the DNA TGTGCCAGCAGGGCCGGGACAGGGGCCTACGAGCAGTACTTC.

This clone appeared once. The chain combines TRBV19 with TRBJ2-1; D gene ambiguous. The germline CDR1 and CDR2 sequences are LNHDA and SQIVND (reference sequence). The CDR3 contains 14 residues. V was trimmed by 1 base and J by 2 bases, leaving 6 bases between them. The CDR3 region has the DNA TGTGCCAGTAGTATAGCGCTAGCCTACAATGAGCAGTTCTTC. Its translation is CASSIALAYNEQFF.

The chain recombines TRBV28 with TRBJ2-2; a possible D gene is TRBD2 (6 bases). The V and J ends lost 7 bases and 0 bases respectively, with 12 bases between them. Germline loops: CDR1 MDHEN, CDR2 SYDVKM. The CDR3 contains 15 residues. DNA for the CDR3: TGTGCCAGCACCCTGGGGGGTACGAACACCGGGGAGCTGTTTTTT. Translated, it gives CASTLGGTNTGELFF.

The V gene is TRBV27, the J gene TRBJ2-5; D may be TRBD2 (5 bases). V was pared by 8 bases and J by 4 bases, with 23 bases between. Germline CDR1 is MNHEY and CDR2 is SMNVEV (reference sequence). This CDR3 is 16 amino acids long. The CDR3 DNA reads as TGTGCCAGCCATACCGGGCCTATAGCGTCACGAGAGACCCAGTACTTC. Residues: CASHTGPIASRETQYF.

CDR3 residues: CASSEGRDGYTF. The CDR3 DNA sequence: TGTGCCAGCAGTGAAGGTCGAGATGGCTACACCTTC. The chain is built from TRBV2 and TRBJ1-2; no clear D. The germline CDR1 and CDR2 sequences are SNHLY and FYNNEI. The CDR3 is 12 amino acids. Trimming removed 1 base at V and 6 bases at J, with 6 bases between.

The gene calls are TRBV6-2 or TRBV6-3 and TRBJ1-3; D call uncertain. There are 12 residues in the CDR3. Germline V gene data show CDR1 as MNHEY and CDR2 as SVGEGT. The V and J ends lost 5 bases and 0 bases respectively, with 2 bases between them. In DNA, the CDR3 is TGTGCCAGCAGTCGCTCTGGAAACACCATATATTTT. Its translation: CASSRSGNTIYF.

The V gene is TRBV9, the J gene TRBJ1-5, with 8 bases that match TRBD1. This CDR3 contains 15 residues. From germline, CDR1 is SGDLS and CDR2 YYNGEE. Germline trimming cut 2 bases from V and 7 bases from J; bases unmatched to any gene: 8. CDR3 region: CASSVSGGAGQPQHF. For the CDR3, the DNA is TGTGCCAGCAGCGTCTCAGGGGGCGCAGGGCAGCCCCAGCATTTT.

This chain links TRBV18 with TRBJ2-2; no clear D gene. This CDR3 has 16 amino acids. Germline loops: CDR1 KGHSH, CDR2 LQKENI. Trimming took 0 bases from V and 3 from J, leaving 11 bases between them. In DNA, the CDR3 is TGTGCCAGCTCACCACCCTTAGCAAGGTACACCGGGGAGCTGTTTTTT. Amino acid sequence: CASSPPLARYTGELFF.

V usage is TRBV5-4 and J usage is TRBJ2-5, with 16 bases identical to TRBD2. The germline gives CDR1 SGHNT, CDR2 YYREEE (reference sequence). The CDR3 is made up of 16 amino acids. V lost 5 bases to trimming and J lost 5 bases; unmatched junction nucleotides: 6. Written as DNA, the CDR3 is TGTGCCAGCAGAAAAGGGACTAGCGGGAGGGGGGAGACCCAGTACTTC. Its protein product is CASRKGTSGRGETQYF.

As for this clone: A junction boundary mismatches the germline segment, possibly from a read error. This chain uses TRBV28 with TRBJ1-2; 7 bases map to TRBD1. From germline, CDR1 is MDHEN and CDR2 SYDVKM. This CDR3 has 13 residues. CDR3 sequence: CASTPGQNYDYTF. DNA of the CDR3: TGTGCCAGCACCCCGGGACAGAACTATGACTACACCTTC.

The chain joins TRBV3-1 (or the pseudogene TRBV3-2) to TRBJ1-4; 10 nucleotides line up with TRBD1. The CDR3 runs to 15 residues. V was pared by 1 base and J by 5 bases, with 1 base of the junction left unmatched. Per the germline V gene, CDR1 is LGHDT and CDR2 is YNNKEL (reference sequence). The CDR3 DNA reads as TGTGCCAGCAGCCAAGCGGGACAGGGGAATGAAAAACTGTTTTTT. This gives the protein CASSQAGQGNEKLFF.

The V and J genes are TRBV27 and TRBJ1-2; 8 bases agree with TRBD1. V dropped 8 bases and J dropped 0; count of bases not matched to a gene: 2. Germline V gives CDR1 MNHEY, CDR2 SMNVEV (reference sequence). The CDR3 spans 13 residues. Here the CDR3 reads CASGTGPNYGYTF. The CDR3 region has the DNA TGTGCCAGCGGGACAGGACCTAACTATGGCTACACCTTC.

The chain is built from TRBV5-4 and TRBJ2-5; 7 nucleotides line up with TRBD2. The ends lost 4 bases at V and 3 bases at J; junction bases unmatched: 12. This CDR3 has 16 amino acids. CDR1 is SGHNT, CDR2 YYREEE, per germline (reference sequence). The CDR3 nucleotides read TGTGCCAGCAGCGGCCTCCCGTCCCTAGCGGAAGAGACCCAGTACTTC. Its protein product is CASSGLPSLAEETQYF.